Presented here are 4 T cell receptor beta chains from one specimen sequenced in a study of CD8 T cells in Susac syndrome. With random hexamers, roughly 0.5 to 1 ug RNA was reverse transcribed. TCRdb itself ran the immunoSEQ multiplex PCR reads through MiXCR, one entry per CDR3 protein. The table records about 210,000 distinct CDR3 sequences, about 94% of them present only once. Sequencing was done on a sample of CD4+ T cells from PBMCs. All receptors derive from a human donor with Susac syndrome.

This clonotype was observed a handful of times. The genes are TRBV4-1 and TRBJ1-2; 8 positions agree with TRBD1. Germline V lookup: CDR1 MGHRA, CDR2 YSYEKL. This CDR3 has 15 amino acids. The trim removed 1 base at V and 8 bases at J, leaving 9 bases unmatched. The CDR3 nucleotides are TGCGCCAGCAGCCAAGCGGACAGGGTGTTAGAAGGCTACACCTTC. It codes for CASSQADRVLEGYTF.

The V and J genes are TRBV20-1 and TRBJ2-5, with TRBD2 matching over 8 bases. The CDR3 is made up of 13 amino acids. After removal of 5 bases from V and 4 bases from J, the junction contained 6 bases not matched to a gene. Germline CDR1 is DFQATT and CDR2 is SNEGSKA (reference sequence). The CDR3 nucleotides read TGCAGTGCTTTCCGGGGGGGCGTAGAGACCCAGTACTTC. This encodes CSAFRGGVETQYF.

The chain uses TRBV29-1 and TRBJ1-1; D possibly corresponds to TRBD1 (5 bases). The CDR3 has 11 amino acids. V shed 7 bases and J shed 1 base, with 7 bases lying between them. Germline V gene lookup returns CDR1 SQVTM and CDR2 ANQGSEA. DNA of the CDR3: TGCAGCGGGGACGGGAACACTGAAGCTTTCTTT. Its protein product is CSGDGNTEAFF.

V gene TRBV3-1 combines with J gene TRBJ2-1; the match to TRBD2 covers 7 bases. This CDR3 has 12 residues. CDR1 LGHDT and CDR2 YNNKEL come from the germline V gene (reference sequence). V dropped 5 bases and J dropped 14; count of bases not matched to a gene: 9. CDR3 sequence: CASSLIGRKKFF. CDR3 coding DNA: TGTGCCAGCAGCTTAATCGGGAGGAAGAAGTTCTTC.